Detailed here is one TCR beta chain. Its specificity is not known. The data stem from a study of PD-1 blockade in classical Hodgkin lymphoma. Study-level findings and limits: According to reports, newly diagnosed patients had lower baseline TCR diversity than healthy donors, and relapsed/refractory patients had lower baseline TCR diversity still. Whatever underlies the repertoire differences (possibly disease activity or prior therapy) remains undefined.

Germline V lookup: CDR1 MDHEN, CDR2 SYDVKM. The CDR3 sequence is 18 residues long. V lost 4 bases and J lost 2, with 20 bases in between. Time point described: newly diagnosed, previously untreated cHL patient sample. For comparison, PBMCs from newly diagnosed, untreated classical Hodgkin lymphoma were used. Using immunoSEQ multiplex PCR, the repertoire was profiled, and TCRdb retains in-frame clones only, with some absent. The data contain roughly 77,000 clones, roughly 92% of them singletons. V gene TRBV28 combines with J gene TRBJ1-4; maybe TRBD1 (5 bases). The sample comprised peripheral blood mononuclear cells (PBMCs). The sequence was collected from a human donor with classical Hodgkin lymphoma. The CDR3 loop is CASSSPQGLISTNEKLFF. Here the CDR3 DNA reads TGTGCCAGCAGTTCGCCCCAGGGCCTGATTAGTACTAATGAAAAACTGTTTTTT.